The 23 T cell receptor beta chains below come from one sample, sequenced in a study of blood T cell repertoires in COVID-19 (TCRdb year 2020). Libraries were built with the immunoSEQ multiplex PCR assay. TCRdb took this table from immuneACCESS and kept in-frame rearrangements with V and J called. Such tables lack part of the clones; where checked against another copy, unresolved V genes explain under half of the gap, and the rest is unexplained. This sample lists 70,000 to 75,000 clones; about nine tenths were detected once. 5% to 6.5% of the sample is taken by the ten largest. Sequences were obtained from peripheral blood. The receptor source for this set is a woman aged 18-29 years with acute or convalescent COVID-19.

The chain links TRBV5-6 to TRBJ1-3; a weak D match, TRBD1 (5 bases). Germline CDR1 and CDR2: SGHDT and YYEEEE. V was clipped by 0 bases and J by 3 bases, with 10 bases between them. CDR3 length: 15 amino acids. The CDR3 region has the DNA TGTGCCAGCAGCTTGGAGCGGGGCGTTGGAAACACCATATATTTT. It specifies CASSLERGVGNTIYF.

The chain joins TRBV10-2 to TRBJ1-1, with TRBD1 as a possible D gene (5 bases). The CDR3 loop spans 15 amino acids. V was shortened by 3 bases and J by 1 base, with 12 bases between the two germline ends. Germline assignment: CDR1 WSHSY and CDR2 SAAADI. The CDR3 bases are TGCGCCAGCAGTGACAGGGCCTGGGGGAACACTGAAGCTTTCTTT. It encodes CASSDRAWGNTEAFF.

V usage is TRBV5-1 and J usage is TRBJ1-1; tentatively, D is TRBD1 (5 bases). The V gene's germline CDR1 is SGHRS and CDR2 YFSETQ. The CDR3 is 14 residues long. V lost 4 bases, J lost 6 bases, and 16 bases lay in between. The CDR3 DNA reads TGCGCCAGCAGCCCCGTCGGGGGATTGCCTGAAGCTTTCTTT. This gives the protein CASSPVGGLPEAFF.

The chain combines TRBV2 with TRBJ2-1; 9 positions agree with TRBD2. This CDR3 contains 16 residues. Trimming at V came to 2 bases and at J to 7 bases, leaving 9 bases not matched to a gene. Per the germline V gene, CDR1 is SNHLY and CDR2 is FYNNEI. The CDR3 DNA reads as TGTGCCAGCAGTGAACTTGGTAGCGGGGGAGTAAATGAGCAGTTCTTC. Protein product: CASSELGSGGVNEQFF.

The chain carries TRBV15 and TRBJ2-7, with 11 bases fitting TRBD2. CDR1 is LNHNV, CDR2 YYDKDF, per germline (reference sequence). J lost 2 bases, V lost 5 bases, and 8 bases had no gene match. The CDR3 loop spans 16 amino acids. In nucleotides, the CDR3 is TGTGCCACCAGCCCAGGACTAGCGGGTATTGCCTACGAGCAGTACTTC. This encodes CATSPGLAGIAYEQYF. Drawing the rest from reference TRBV15 and TRBJ2-7, the complete variable domain is DAMVIQNPRYQVTQFGKPVTLSCSQTLNHNVMYWYQQKSSQAPKLLFHYYDKDFNNEADTPDNFQSRRPNTSFCFLDIRSPGLGDTAMYLCATSPGLAGIAYEQYFGPGTRLTVT.

This clone has only a few counts. V gene TRBV27 combines with J gene TRBJ1-6; D unresolved. V was clipped by 6 bases and J by 10 bases, with 19 bases between them. Germline CDR1 is MNHEY and CDR2 is SMNVEV (reference sequence). This CDR3 has 15 amino acids. The CDR3: CASRSDGVFESPLHF. In DNA form, the CDR3 reads TGTGCCAGCAGAAGCGACGGGGTTTTCGAATCACCCCTCCACTTT.

This chain joins TRBV5-8 and TRBJ2-7, with TRBD2 identical over 8 bases. This CDR3 is 15 amino acids long. From germline, CDR1 is SGHTS and CDR2 YDEGEE. Unmatched junction bases numbered 4, after V lost 1 base and J lost 1 base. CDR3 loop: CASSLISGKSYEQYF. In DNA, the CDR3 is TGTGCCAGCAGCTTGATTAGCGGGAAGTCCTACGAGCAGTACTTC.

This chain joins TRBV15 and TRBJ1-4; TRBD1 matches 7 bases. V dropped 4 bases and J dropped 1; count of bases not matched to a gene: 0. The germline gives CDR1 LNHNV, CDR2 YYDKDF (reference sequence). The CDR3 extends over 14 amino acids. The CDR3 DNA reads as TGTGCCACCAGCACAGGGGGAACTAATGAAAAACTGTTTTTT. Amino acid sequence: CATSTGGTNEKLFF.

The chain has TRBV5-1 and TRBJ2-3; 7 bases fit TRBD1. Trimming removed 4 bases from V and 2 bases from J; junction bases left unmatched: 13. CDR1 is SGHRS and CDR2 is YFSETQ in the germline V gene. The CDR3 extends over 17 amino acids. As DNA, the CDR3 is TGCGCCAGCAGCCCACAGGGGCAGGAGATCTCCACAGATACGCAGTATTTT. Amino acid sequence: CASSPQGQEISTDTQYF.

This chain links TRBV12-3 or TRBV12-4 with TRBJ1-1; no reliable D call. CDR3 length equals 13 residues. Trimming shortened V by 5 bases and J by 10 bases, and 17 bases separated the two germline ends. In DNA, the CDR3 is TGTGCCAGCAGTCCGAGCGTCAATACGCTAGCTTTCTTT. It specifies CASSPSVNTLAFF.

The chain recombines TRBV9 with TRBJ2-7, with 7 bases fitting TRBD1. The length of the CDR3 is 15 residues. The J segment lost 0 bases and the V segment lost 4 bases, leaving 7 bases of the junction unmatched. Per the germline V gene, CDR1 is SGDLS and CDR2 is YYNGEE. CDR3 DNA sequence: TGTGCCAGCAGCCCCCGGACAGGATTCTCCTACGAGCAGTACTTC. The encoded protein is CASSPRTGFSYEQYF.

The chain combines TRBV5-1 with TRBJ1-3; TRBD1 matches at 7 bases. CDR3 size: 15 residues. V was pared by 0 bases and J by 8 bases, with 8 bases of the junction left unmatched. CDR1 and CDR2 from the germline V gene are SGHRS and YFSETQ. The CDR3 loop is CASSLGQGIRDTIYF. The CDR3 bases are TGCGCCAGCAGCTTGGGACAGGGAATAAGGGACACCATATATTTT.

The rearrangement uses TRBV5-4 and TRBJ2-1; TRBD2 aligns across 9 bases. CDR1 and CDR2 from the germline V gene are SGHNT and YYREEE (reference sequence). V was clipped by 2 bases and J by 1 base; unmatched bases: 4. The CDR3 runs to 16 residues. DNA of the CDR3: TGTGCCAGCAGCTTAGGAGCGGGGGGTTCCTACAATGAGCAGTTCTTC. Amino acid sequence: CASSLGAGGSYNEQFF.

This clone appeared once. This chain joins TRBV11-2 and TRBJ2-1; no definite D call. The CDR3 runs 16 residues. The V and J ends lost 6 bases and 3 bases respectively, with 18 bases between them. Germline CDR1 reads SGHAT; CDR2 reads FQNNGV. The CDR3 here is CASRSAGGGNYNEQFF. Here the CDR3 DNA reads TGTGCCAGCAGATCGGCCGGCGGCGGAAACTACAATGAGCAGTTCTTC. The full variable domain, its missing parts supplied by reference TRBV11-2 and TRBJ2-1, is EAGVAQSPRYKIIEKRQSVAFWCNPISGHATLYWYQQILGQGPKLLIQFQNNGVVDDSQLPKDRFSAERLKGVDSTLKIQPAKLEDSAVYLCASRSAGGGNYNEQFFGPGTRLTVL.

CDR3: CASSDGQNYEQYF. Here the CDR3 DNA reads TGTGCCAGCAGTGATGGGCAGAACTACGAGCAGTACTTC. The chain combines TRBV2 with TRBJ2-7; D is unclear. V was trimmed by 3 bases and J by 3 bases, leaving 9 bases between them. Germline assignment: CDR1 SNHLY and CDR2 FYNNEI. This CDR3 has 13 amino acids.

This rearrangement joins TRBV9 to TRBJ2-1, with D perhaps matching TRBD1 (5 bases). In germline, CDR1 is SGDLS, CDR2 YYNGEE. This CDR3 contains 13 residues. Trimming pared 10 bases from V and 5 bases from J, leaving 16 bases between. The CDR3 reads CAGDSGNDNEQFF. The CDR3 nucleotides read TGTGCCGGCGACAGTGGTAACGACAATGAGCAGTTCTTC.

The genes are TRBV2 and TRBJ1-5, with TRBD1 identical over 7 bases. J gave up 5 bases and V 6 bases, and 4 bases lay outside the gene matches. CDR3 length: 13 amino acids. CDR1 is SNHLY and CDR2 is FYNNEI in the germline V gene. The CDR3 sequence is CASRGTGDQPQHF. DNA for the CDR3: TGTGCCAGCAGAGGCACAGGGGATCAGCCCCAGCATTTT.

The V call is TRBV27, the J call TRBJ1-1; 8 nucleotides align to TRBD1. CDR1 and CDR2 from the germline V gene are MNHEY and SMNVEV (reference sequence). CDR3 length: 14 amino acids. Trimming took 5 bases from V and 7 from J; bases not matched to a gene: 9. The DNA for the CDR3 is TGTGCCAGCAGTGTGGACAGGGAGGGCGGTGAAGCTTTCTTT. This encodes CASSVDREGGEAFF.

The chain couples TRBV3-1 (or the pseudogene TRBV3-2) to TRBJ1-4; TRBD1 might be the D (5 bases). CDR3 length equals 15 residues. With 0 bases removed from V and 4 bases from J, the gap between germline ends came to 9 bases. The germline V gene has CDR1 LGHDT and CDR2 YNNKEL (reference sequence). Here the CDR3 reads CASSQDPDSNEKLFF. The DNA for the CDR3 is TGTGCCAGCAGCCAAGATCCCGACAGTAATGAAAAACTGTTTTTT.

The chain links TRBV5-6 to TRBJ2-2; 11 nucleotides agree with TRBD2. Germline V gives CDR1 SGHDT, CDR2 YYEEEE. The V gene end was trimmed by 6 bases and the J gene end by 5 bases; junction bases not matched to a gene: 6. There are 15 residues in the CDR3. Here the CDR3 DNA reads TGTGCCAGCAACACGGGACTAGCGGCGACCGGGGAGCTGTTTTTT. Protein product: CASNTGLAATGELFF. Drawing the rest from reference TRBV5-6 and TRBJ2-2, the complete variable domain is DAGVTQSPTHLIKTRGQQVTLRCSPKSGHDTVSWYQQALGQGPQFIFQYYEEEERQRGNFPDRFSGHQFPNYSSELNVNALLLGDSALYLCASNTGLAATGELFFGEGSRLTVL.

This chain links TRBV5-1 with TRBJ2-1, with 12 bases identical to TRBD2. The CDR3 runs to 15 residues. From germline, CDR1 is SGHRS and CDR2 YFSETQ. V lost 0 bases to trimming and J lost 10 bases; unmatched junction nucleotides: 5. The CDR3 protein is CASSLVSTSGGEQFF. The CDR3 DNA reads as TGCGCCAGCAGCTTGGTCTCCACTAGCGGGGGGGAGCAGTTCTTC. Looking up the rest from reference TRBV5-1 and TRBJ2-1 gives the full variable domain: KAGVTQTPRYLIKTRGQQVTLSCSPISGHRSVSWYQQTPGQGLQFLFEYFSETQRNKGNFPGRFSGRQFSNSRSEMNVSTLELGDSALYLCASSLVSTSGGEQFFGPGTRLTVL.

In regard to this clone: Other DNA sequences of this sample code for an identical CDR3. V usage is TRBV5-4 and J usage is TRBJ1-1; D gene unclear. The ends were cut back, 0 bases at V and 4 bases at J, with 7 bases in the middle. The CDR3 loop spans 13 amino acids. The germline gives CDR1 SGHNT, CDR2 YYREEE (reference sequence). The CDR3 region has the DNA TGTGCCAGCAGCTTGGCCGGGGTCACTGAAGCTTTCTTT. Its protein product is CASSLAGVTEAFF.

This clone occurred a few times. The chain links TRBV7-2 to TRBJ1-6; D gene ambiguous. The CDR3 contains 15 residues. Trimming shortened V by 6 bases and J by 8 bases, and 17 bases separated the two germline ends. CDR1 and CDR2 (germline): SGHTA, FQGNSA. As DNA, the CDR3 is TGTGCCAGCAGTCCCCGGGATGTCATAGATTCACCCCTCCACTTT. Its protein is CASSPRDVIDSPLHF. Drawing the rest from reference TRBV7-2 and TRBJ1-6, the complete variable domain is GAGVSQSPSNKVTEKGKDVELRCDPISGHTALYWYRQSLGQGLEFLIYFQGNSAPDKSGLPSDRFSAERTGGSVSTLTIQRTQQEDSAVYLCASSPRDVIDSPLHFGNGTRLTVT.